The source of this TCR beta chain is a study of CD8 T cells in Susac syndrome. This clonotype was detected only once. CDR3 size: 14 residues. Between the trimmed V and J ends, which lost 8 bases and 1 base, there was a span of 11 bases. Reverse transcription of about 0.5 to 1 ug RNA was carried out with random hexamers. TCRdb fed the immunoSEQ multiplex PCR reads into MiXCR, producing one record per CDR3 protein. The sample has approximately 270,000 distinct CDR3 sequences, 93% seen once. The study sequenced TCR beta in blood CD8+ and CD4+ T cells. Through negative isolation, CD4+ and CD8+ T cells were obtained, while TEMRA cells were enriched using FACS.

The TCR sequence derives from a human donor with multiple sclerosis. The sequenced sample consisted of CD4+ T cells from PBMCs. The gene calls are TRBV12-3 or TRBV12-4 and TRBJ2-2, with D hard to call. CDR3 coding DNA: TGTGCCAGCGGCCCGAGACGGAACACCGGGGAGCTGTTTTTT. The encoded protein is CASGPRRNTGELFF.